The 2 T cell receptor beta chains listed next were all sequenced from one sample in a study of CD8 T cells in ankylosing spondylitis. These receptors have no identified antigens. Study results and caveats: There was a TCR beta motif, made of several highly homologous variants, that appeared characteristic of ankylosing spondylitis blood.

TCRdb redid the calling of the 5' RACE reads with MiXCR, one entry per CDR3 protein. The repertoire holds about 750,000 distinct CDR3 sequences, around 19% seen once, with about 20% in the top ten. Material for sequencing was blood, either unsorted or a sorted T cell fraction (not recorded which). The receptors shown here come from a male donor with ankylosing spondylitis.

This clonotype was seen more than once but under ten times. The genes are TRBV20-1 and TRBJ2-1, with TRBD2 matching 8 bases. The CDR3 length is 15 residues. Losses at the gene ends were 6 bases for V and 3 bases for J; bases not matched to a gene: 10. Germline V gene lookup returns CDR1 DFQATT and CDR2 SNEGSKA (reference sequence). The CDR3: CSAPGAGGFYNEQFF. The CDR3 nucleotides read TGCAGTGCCCCAGGGGCGGGAGGATTCTACAATGAGCAGTTCTTC.

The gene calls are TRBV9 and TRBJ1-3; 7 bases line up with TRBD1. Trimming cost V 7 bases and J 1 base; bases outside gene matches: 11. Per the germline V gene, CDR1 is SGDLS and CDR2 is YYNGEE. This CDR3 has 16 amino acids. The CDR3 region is CASGRQGEVSGNTIYF. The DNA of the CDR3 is TGTGCCAGCGGCCGACAGGGAGAAGTATCTGGAAACACCATATATTTT.